This is a list of T cell receptor beta chains from one sample in a study of cytomegalovirus exposure and HLA in healthy donors. Measured with immunoSEQ multiplex PCR; TCRdb has only the in-frame clones, and not every one. The table shows some 180,000 clones, with roughly 80% occurring only once. Source material: PBMCs. Source of these receptors: a woman in her 30s in good health and CMV-seronegative. The CDR3 runs from the conserved cysteine through the conserved F or W. Fields, in order: D gene, clone size, J gene, V gene, CDR3 protein, CDR3 DNA. The D gene is left open where the match is weak. Clone size is given for some rows only: seen once, a few or many times, or a class if the clone is expanded.

d_gene: NA; abundance: once; j_gene: TRBJ1-5; v_gene: TRBV7-8; CDR3aa: CASSLWTVYDQPQHF; CDR3nt: TGTGCCAGCAGCCTATGGACAGTCTACGATCAGCCCCAGCATTTT
d_gene: NA; abundance: NA; j_gene: TRBJ1-3; v_gene: TRBV4-1; CDR3aa: CASSQSTGSGNTIYF; CDR3nt: TGCGCCAGCAGCCAATCGACAGGCTCTGGAAACACCATATATTTT
d_gene: NA; abundance: NA; j_gene: TRBJ2-7; v_gene: TRBV5-4; CDR3aa: CASSLDSSIGEQYF; CDR3nt: TGTGCCAGCAGCTTGGATAGCAGTATCGGCGAGCAGTACTTC
d_gene: TRBD1; abundance: once; j_gene: TRBJ2-7; v_gene: TRBV5-4; CDR3aa: CASSLRDRGFRKQYF; CDR3nt: TGTGCCAGCAGCTTGAGGGACAGGGGATTTAGGAAGCAGTACTTC
d_gene: TRBD2; abundance: NA; j_gene: TRBJ2-1; v_gene: TRBV5-1; CDR3aa: CASSNAGTSGRSSSANEQFF; CDR3nt: TGCGCCAGCAGCAATGCCGGGACTAGCGGGAGGTCCTCTTCCGCCAATGAGCAGTTCTTC
d_gene: NA; abundance: NA; j_gene: TRBJ2-7; v_gene: TRBV6-5; CDR3aa: CASSVTRSSYEQYF; CDR3nt: TGTGCCAGCAGCGTCACGAGGAGCTCCTACGAGCAGTACTTC
d_gene: TRBD2; abundance: NA; j_gene: TRBJ2-3; v_gene: TRBV6-4; CDR3aa: CASSEVAGDSDTQYF; CDR3nt: TGTGCCAGCAGTGAGGTAGCGGGAGACAGCGATACGCAGTATTTT
d_gene: TRBD1; abundance: NA; j_gene: TRBJ2-1; v_gene: TRBV30; CDR3aa: CAWDRDSNEQFF; CDR3nt: TGTGCCTGGGACAGGGACAGCAATGAGCAGTTCTTC
d_gene: NA; abundance: NA; j_gene: TRBJ2-5; v_gene: TRBV19; CDR3aa: CASSIGSVSRGETQYF; CDR3nt: TGTGCCAGTAGTATAGGAAGCGTCTCAAGGGGAGAGACCCAGTACTTC
d_gene: TRBD1; abundance: NA; j_gene: TRBJ1-4; v_gene: TRBV5-1; CDR3aa: CASSPYRGEKLFF; CDR3nt: TGCGCCAGCAGCCCCTACAGGGGTGAAAAACTGTTTTTT
d_gene: NA; abundance: NA; j_gene: TRBJ2-3; v_gene: TRBV6-6; CDR3aa: CASSGGLIVQYF; CDR3nt: TGTGCCAGCAGCGGAGGGTTGATTGTGCAGTATTTT
d_gene: NA; abundance: few; j_gene: TRBJ2-7; v_gene: TRBV7-9; CDR3aa: CASSLTETYEQYF; CDR3nt: TGTGCCAGCAGCTTGACAGAGACCTACGAGCAGTACTTC
d_gene: TRBD1; abundance: NA; j_gene: TRBJ1-2; v_gene: TRBV7-9; CDR3aa: CASSLAGPTGGPNYGYTF; CDR3nt: TGTGCCAGCAGCTTAGCGGGACCTACAGGGGGCCCTAACTATGGCTACACCTTC
d_gene: TRBD1; abundance: NA; j_gene: TRBJ1-1; v_gene: TRBV4-2; CDR3aa: CASSQDQQGRNTEAFF; CDR3nt: TGTGCCAGCAGCCAAGATCAACAGGGGAGGAACACTGAAGCTTTCTTT